The entry below describes one T cell receptor beta chain. Antigen specificity is unknown. Sequenced by immunoSEQ multiplex PCR; TCRdb stores in-frame clones only, minus some. The repertoire holds 30,000 to 40,000 clones, with around 70% as singletons. This sample was included in a study of radiotherapy plus CTLA-4 blockade in lung cancer. Findings and limits, study-wide: Among reported predictors of response, early blood T cell clone dynamics with interferon-beta performed best. Blood TCR clones of tumor origin expanded after radiotherapy plus ipilimumab.

Between the trimmed V and J ends, which lost 5 bases and 5 bases, there was a span of 22 bases. The CDR3 has 18 amino acids. CDR1 SGHNT and CDR2 YENEEA come from the germline V gene. The V gene is TRBV11-3, the J gene TRBJ2-6; the D is unclear. The sample consisted of peripheral blood, taken from a patient treated with radiotherapy plus ipilimumab. The origin of this receptor is a human donor with non-small cell lung cancer that progressed on radiotherapy plus ipilimumab. Here the CDR3 reads CASSNRSSRQSRANVLTF. The CDR3 nucleotides read TGTGCCAGCAGCAATCGGTCATCTCGACAAAGTCGGGCCAACGTCCTGACTTTC. The full variable domain, its missing parts supplied by reference TRBV11-3 and TRBJ2-6, is EAGVVQSPRYKIIEKKQPVAFWCNPISGHNTLYWYLQNLGQGPELLIRYENEEAVDDSQLPKDRFSAERLKGVDSTLKIQPAELGDSAVYLCASSNRSSRQSRANVLTFGAGSRLTVL.